This T cell receptor beta chain emerged from a study of cytomegalovirus exposure and HLA in healthy donors. The CDR3 covers 13 residues. V shed 5 bases, J shed 6 bases, and the junction held 4 bases outside the gene matches. Germline V lookup: CDR1 MNHEY, CDR2 SMNVEV (reference sequence). The primer mix had 60 Vbeta and 13 Jbeta primers. Libraries were prepared by immunoSEQ multiplex PCR; TCRdb keeps only in-frame clonotypes and omits some of them. The sample yields around 97,000 clones, approximately 73% seen once. The sample taken for sequencing was PBMCs. J is TRBJ2-1 and V is TRBV27, with 7 nucleotides matching TRBD1. The origin of this receptor is a man aged 35 to 55 in good health and CMV-seronegative. In DNA form, the CDR3 reads TGTGCCAGCAGTCCGGGACAGTCCAATGAGCAGTTCTTC. Encoded protein: CASSPGQSNEQFF.